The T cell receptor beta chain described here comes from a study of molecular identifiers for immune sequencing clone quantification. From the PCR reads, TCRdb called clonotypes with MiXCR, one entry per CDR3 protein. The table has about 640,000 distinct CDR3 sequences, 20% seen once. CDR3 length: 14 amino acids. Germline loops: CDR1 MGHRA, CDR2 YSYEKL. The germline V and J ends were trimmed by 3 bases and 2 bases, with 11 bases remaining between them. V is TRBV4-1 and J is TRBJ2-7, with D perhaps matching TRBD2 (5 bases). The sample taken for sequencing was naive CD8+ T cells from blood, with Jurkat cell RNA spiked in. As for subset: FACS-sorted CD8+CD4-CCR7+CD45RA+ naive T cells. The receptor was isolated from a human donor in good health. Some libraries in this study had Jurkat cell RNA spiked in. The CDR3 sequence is CASSHRADPYEQYF. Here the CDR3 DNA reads TGCGCCAGCAGCCATAGAGCGGACCCCTACGAGCAGTACTTC.